This T cell receptor beta chain stems from a study of cytomegalovirus exposure and HLA in healthy donors. Trimming cost V 8 bases and J 0 bases, with 12 bases left between them. The CDR3 sequence is 13 residues long. Germline lookup yields CDR1 SGHRS and CDR2 YFSETQ. Points from the study as a whole: From TCR beta sequences, most subjects' HLA-A and HLA-B alleles were reportedly predicted accurately.

PCR was performed using 60 Vbeta and 13 Jbeta primers. Per the authors' pipeline: Roughly 11 million shared chains were among the approximately 80 million unique TCR beta chains that a later analysis counted. Method: immunoSEQ multiplex PCR; TCRdb's copy keeps in-frame clones and lacks some. The DNA gave D and trimming, while V, J and clone size come from that table. This table has approximately 84,000 clones, 75% appearing once. Comment on this clone: The antigen is unknown.

The clonotype was recovered from a man aged 35 to 55 in good health and CMV-seronegative. The chain links TRBV5-1 to TRBJ2-7, with a tentative D call TRBD1 (6 bases). Sequencing used PBMCs. The CDR3 is CASSGTNSYEQYF. The CDR3 nucleotides are TGCGCCAGTTCCGGGACAAACTCCTACGAGCAGTACTTC.